Listed here are 27 T cell receptor beta chains from one sample, sequenced in a study of CD8 T cells in ankylosing spondylitis. TCRdb re-called the 5' RACE reads through MiXCR, storing one row per CDR3 protein. The repertoire has some 250,000 distinct CDR3 sequences, 20% to 30% of them found once; the top ten carry roughly 0.6%. The sequenced sample was blood, either unsorted or a sorted T cell fraction (not recorded which). The receptors originated from a male donor with ankylosing spondylitis or in good health (not recorded which).

The sample holds a few counts of this clonotype. The chain is built from TRBV2 and TRBJ2-1; 8 bases are a match to TRBD1. J gave up 6 bases and V 5 bases, and 6 bases lay outside the gene matches. The CDR3 covers 14 residues. CDR1 is SNHLY, CDR2 FYNNEI, per germline. The CDR3 region has the DNA TGTGCCAGCAGTTGGGACAGGACGGGCAATGAGCAGTTCTTC. Its translation is CASSWDRTGNEQFF.

This clonotype was seen at least ten times. This chain links TRBV12-3 or TRBV12-4 with TRBJ1-1; D perhaps matches TRBD1 (5 bases). CDR3 length: 15 amino acids. V gave up 6 bases and J gave up 0 bases, with 14 bases separating them. CDR3 in amino acids: CASRPGGRMNTEAFF. CDR3 bases: TGTGCCAGCAGGCCTGGGGGACGGATGAACACTGAAGCTTTCTTT.

The chain carries TRBV20-1 and TRBJ2-1; TRBD2 aligns across 7 bases. After removal of 5 bases from V and 4 bases from J, the junction contained 5 bases not matched to a gene. Germline V CDR1 and CDR2: DFQATT, SNEGSKA (reference sequence). The CDR3 spans 13 residues. The CDR3 nucleotides are TGCAGTGCTGGACTAGGAACGTACAATGAGCAGTTCTTC. This gives the protein CSAGLGTYNEQFF.

This clonotype was counted many times. V usage is TRBV7-2 and J usage is TRBJ2-2; TRBD2 matches 13 bases. This CDR3 is 14 amino acids long. Germline CDR1 SGHTA, CDR2 FQGNSA. The trim removed 4 bases at V and 9 bases at J, leaving 2 bases unmatched. The CDR3 loop is CASSWGLAGRELFF. CDR3 DNA sequence: TGTGCCAGCAGCTGGGGACTAGCGGGGAGGGAGCTGTTTTTT.

At least ten counts were recorded for this clonotype. CDR3 coding DNA: TGCAGTGCTAGAGTCGAGGACTATGGCTACACCTTC. This gives the protein CSARVEDYGYTF. V gene TRBV20-1 combines with J gene TRBJ1-2; the D is unclear. Germline CDR1 and CDR2: DFQATT and SNEGSKA (reference sequence). The CDR3 has 12 residues. The V end lost 1 base, the J end lost 3 bases, and 6 bases lay between the germline ends.

The CDR3 nucleotides are TGCAGTGCTCCCTCCGGGACACAAGCCACAGATACGCAGTATTTT. Protein: CSAPSGTQATDTQYF. The genes are TRBV20-1 and TRBJ2-3; D is perhaps TRBD1 (6 bases). The CDR3 spans 15 residues. Per the germline V gene, CDR1 is DFQATT and CDR2 is SNEGSKA (reference sequence). Trimming took 5 bases from V and 2 from J, leaving 17 bases between them.

This chain joins TRBV7-9 and TRBJ2-5; 9 bases match TRBD1. Germline CDR1 SEHNR, CDR2 FQNEAQ (reference sequence). Trimming took 3 bases from V and 5 from J; bases not matched to a gene: 13. The CDR3 totals 17 residues. The CDR3: CASSFAPGQGLGETQYF. DNA for the CDR3: TGTGCCAGCAGCTTCGCCCCGGGACAGGGTTTGGGGGAGACCCAGTACTTC.

The gene calls are TRBV10-3 and TRBJ2-3, with D hard to call. Germline values: CDR1 ENHRY, CDR2 SYGVKD. Trimming took 1 base from V and 7 from J, leaving 9 bases between them. CDR3 length: 13 residues. CDR3 in amino acids: CAISEWEGNTQYF. Here the CDR3 DNA reads TGTGCCATCAGTGAGTGGGAAGGGAATACGCAGTATTTT.

This clonotype appeared a few times. This chain joins TRBV12-3 or TRBV12-4 and TRBJ2-5, with 13 bases aligning to TRBD2. The CDR3 is 16 residues long. V lost 5 bases, J lost 4 bases, and 7 bases stayed unmatched. The CDR3 nucleotides read TGTGCCAGCAGTCAGACTAGCGGGGGGCCTGGAGAGACCCAGTACTTC. It translates to CASSQTSGGPGETQYF.

This clonotype was counted at least ten times. The V gene is TRBV20-1, the J gene TRBJ2-6; D might be TRBD1 (5 bases). Germline-derived CDR1 and CDR2 are DFQATT and SNEGSKA (reference sequence). The CDR3 totals 17 residues. V lost 2 bases to trimming and J lost 2 bases, with 16 bases between them. DNA for the CDR3: TGCAGTGCTAGACCCTCAGGACACCAGGCTGGGGCCAACGTCCTGACTTTC. Its translation: CSARPSGHQAGANVLTF.

The genes are TRBV12-3 or TRBV12-4 and TRBJ2-5, with TRBD1 identical over 7 bases. CDR3 size: 15 residues. J was trimmed by 4 bases and V by 2 bases; bases with no gene match: 7. DNA of the CDR3: TGTGCCAGCAGTTTATCGGGCAGGGGGATAGAGACCCAGTACTTC. Translation gives CASSLSGRGIETQYF.

This clonotype was counted many times. This chain links TRBV24-1 with TRBJ2-5; 12 bases are a match to TRBD1. Germline CDR1 and CDR2: KGHDR and SFDVKD. This CDR3 has 21 residues. The V and J ends lost 3 bases and 5 bases, in that order; junction bases with no gene match: 21. As DNA, the CDR3 is TGTGCCACCAGTGATCCAAGTTGGGGACAGGGGGCCCCCTACGGCCAGGAGACCCAGTACTTC. This gives the protein CATSDPSWGQGAPYGQETQYF.

There are many counts of this clonotype. The V and J genes are TRBV29-1 and TRBJ1-1; no definite D call. The CDR3 length is 11 residues. Germline CDR1 SQVTM, CDR2 ANQGSEA. V lost 4 bases and J 5 bases, leaving 8 bases between the germline ends. CDR3 protein: CSVARETEAFF. The CDR3 bases are TGCAGCGTTGCTCGGGAAACTGAAGCTTTCTTT.

There are many counts of this clonotype. V and J are TRBV4-1 and TRBJ2-7; TRBD1 matches 9 bases. V shed 3 bases, J shed 7 bases, and the junction held 13 bases outside the gene matches. In germline, CDR1 is MGHRA, CDR2 YSYEKL. The CDR3 is 16 amino acids. CDR3 in DNA: TGCGCCAGCAGCCAGGAAACCGGGACAGGGAACTTGGAGCAGTACTTC. Translated: CASSQETGTGNLEQYF.

This chain's CDR3 is CASRGVFTEQYF. CDR3 DNA sequence: TGTGCCAGCCGAGGGGTATTTACCGAGCAGTACTTC. This chain links TRBV13 with TRBJ2-7; the D gene could be TRBD1 or TRBD2 (5 bases each). Germline V CDR1 and CDR2: PRHDT, FYEKMQ (reference sequence). This CDR3 has 12 amino acids. V dropped 8 bases and J dropped 6 bases, with 14 bases sitting between them.

This clonotype was recorded a few times. The chain employs TRBV20-1 and TRBJ1-1; maybe TRBD1 (6 bases). The germline CDR1 and CDR2 sequences are DFQATT and SNEGSKA (reference sequence). CDR3 length: 15 residues. V lost 1 base, J lost 4 bases, and 16 bases lay in between. This CDR3 is CSARVGAAVATEAFF. CDR3 nucleotide sequence: TGCAGTGCTAGAGTGGGGGCCGCGGTGGCCACTGAAGCTTTCTTT.

The chain is built from TRBV5-4 and TRBJ1-4; TRBD1 aligns across 7 bases. CDR1 and CDR2 (germline): SGHNT, YYREEE (reference sequence). The CDR3 covers 15 residues. V lost 4 bases, J lost 3 bases, and 6 bases stayed unmatched. The CDR3 DNA is TGTGCCAGCAGCCGTGGGGACAGACCTAATGAAAAACTGTTTTTT. This codes for CASSRGDRPNEKLFF.

This clonotype was recorded many times. The chain employs TRBV12-3 or TRBV12-4 and TRBJ2-7; D gene uncertain. V was clipped by 3 bases and J by 6 bases, with 6 bases between them. This CDR3 has 11 amino acids. The CDR3 spells CASSLRGEQYF. The CDR3 DNA is TGTGCCAGCAGTTTGCGTGGCGAGCAGTACTTC.

This clonotype was recorded many times. CDR3 region: CSATGLAGTDTQYF. The CDR3 DNA sequence: TGCAGTGCTACTGGACTAGCGGGGACAGATACGCAGTATTTT. The J gene is TRBJ2-3, the V gene TRBV20-1, with 12 bases identical to TRBD2. Germline-derived CDR1 and CDR2 are DFQATT and SNEGSKA (reference sequence). The CDR3 is 14 residues long. Trimming removed 4 bases from V and 3 bases from J; junction bases left unmatched: 2.

This clonotype was detected only a few times. This chain links TRBV20-1 with TRBJ1-4, with 9 bases lining up with TRBD1. The V and J ends lost 0 bases and 8 bases, in that order; junction bases with no gene match: 10. Looked up from germline, CDR1 is DFQATT and CDR2 is SNEGSKA (reference sequence). The CDR3 is 16 residues long. CDR3 DNA: TGCAGTGCTAGAGATAGCACGGGACAGGGAGGCGAAAAACTGTTTTTT. Translating it yields CSARDSTGQGGEKLFF.

In this sample, this clonotype turned up many times. J is TRBJ2-1 and V is TRBV29-1; TRBD2 aligns across 12 bases. Germline CDR1 and CDR2: SQVTM and ANQGSEA. The CDR3 has 17 amino acids. The trim removed 3 bases at V and 1 base at J, leaving 7 bases unmatched. In DNA, the CDR3 is TGCAGCGTTGACTCCCTAGCGGGGGGGGGATCCTACAATGAGCAGTTCTTC. It yields the protein CSVDSLAGGGSYNEQFF.

This clonotype was found a few times. The chain links TRBV7-6 to TRBJ2-1, with a tentative D call TRBD1 (6 bases). The germline V and J ends were trimmed by 5 bases and 7 bases, with 9 bases remaining between them. The germline V gene encodes CDR1 SGHVS and CDR2 FNYEAQ. There are 12 residues in the CDR3. The CDR3 region has the DNA TGTGCCAGCAGCCCTGACAGGAATGAGCAGTTCTTC. Amino acid sequence: CASSPDRNEQFF. The full variable domain, its missing parts supplied by reference TRBV7-6 and TRBJ2-1, is GAGVSQSPRYKVTKRGQDVALRCDPISGHVSLYWYRQALGQGPEFLTYFNYEAQQDKSGLPNDRFSAERPEGSISTLTIQRTEQRDSAMYRCASSPDRNEQFFGPGTRLTVL.

In this sample, this clonotype turned up a few times. The rearrangement joins TRBV12-3 or TRBV12-4 to TRBJ2-1; D ambiguous. The CDR3 contains 11 residues. V lost 6 bases and J lost 10, with 10 bases in between. The CDR3 nucleotides are TGTGCCAGCAGGAACCGGGCCGAGCAGTTCTTC. Protein sequence: CASRNRAEQFF.

The table lists this clonotype with a few counts. The chain carries TRBV20-1 and TRBJ2-1; the D gene could be TRBD1 or TRBD2 (6 bases each). V shed 7 bases and J shed 6 bases, with 13 bases lying between them. Germline values: CDR1 DFQATT, CDR2 SNEGSKA (reference sequence). This CDR3 is built from 12 residues. CDR3 DNA sequence: TGCAGTGAGGGGGGAGGCTTCAATGAGCAGTTCTTC. Encoded protein: CSEGGGFNEQFF.

There are a few counts of this clonotype. The J gene is TRBJ2-7, the V gene TRBV20-1; D unclear. This CDR3 has 14 amino acids. Trimming took 2 bases from V and 2 from J, leaving 13 bases between them. Per the germline V gene, CDR1 is DFQATT and CDR2 is SNEGSKA (reference sequence). The CDR3 DNA reads TGCAGTGCTAGATCACGGACCTATACCTACGAGCAGTACTTC. The encoded protein is CSARSRTYTYEQYF.

In its sample, this clonotype was seen many times. The genes are TRBV20-1 and TRBJ1-6; no reliable D call. The CDR3 contains 12 residues. Trimming pared 3 bases from V and 6 bases from J, leaving 6 bases between. The germline gives CDR1 DFQATT, CDR2 SNEGSKA (reference sequence). CDR3 sequence (DNA): TGCAGTGCTAGCGGAGTTAATTCACCCCTCCACTTT. This encodes CSASGVNSPLHF.

This chain links TRBV20-1 with TRBJ1-4; D gene uncertain. The CDR3 has 16 residues. Between the trimmed V and J ends, which lost 6 bases and 0 bases, there was a span of 17 bases. Germline V gene data show CDR1 as DFQATT and CDR2 as SNEGSKA (reference sequence). The CDR3 bases are TGCAGTGCCACAGCCCACCTGGGCGCAACTAATGAAAAACTGTTTTTT. Its protein is CSATAHLGATNEKLFF.